What follows are 8 T cell receptor beta chains derived from one specimen sequenced in a study of cytomegalovirus exposure and HLA in healthy donors (dated by TCRdb to between 2016 and 2019). Library construction relied on the immunoSEQ multiplex PCR assay. A mixture of 60 forward primers for TCR Vbeta segments and 13 reverse primers for TCR Jbeta segments was used in the multiplex PCR. This immuneACCESS table, as held by TCRdb, lists in-frame sequences with V and J called but not all clones. Of the missing ones, under half trace to an unresolved V gene in checked studies; the others have no known cause. The sample yields roughly 100,000 clones; roughly 79% were counted once. The ten largest make up 1.5% to 2.5% of the sample. Input material: PBMCs. These receptor sequences come from a man between 35 and 55 years old in good health and CMV-seronegative.

This chain joins TRBV2 and TRBJ1-2, with D hard to call. With 6 bases removed from V and 7 bases from J, the gap between germline ends came to 18 bases. The CDR3 is 14 residues long. Germline CDR1 and CDR2: SNHLY and FYNNEI. The CDR3 loop reads CASRGRAEGFGYTF. CDR3 nucleotides: TGTGCCAGCAGAGGAAGGGCGGAGGGATTTGGCTACACCTTC. The full variable domain, in which reference TRBV2 and TRBJ1-2 provide the parts outside the CDR3, is EPEVTQTPSHQVTQMGQEVILRCVPISNHLYFYWYRQILGQKVEFLVSFYNNEISEKSEIFDDQFSVERPDGSNFTLKIRSTKLEDSAMYFCASRGRAEGFGYTFGSGTRLTVV.

This clone came up a few times. The chain recombines TRBV11-3 with TRBJ1-1; no clear D gene. The V gene's germline CDR1 is SGHNT and CDR2 YENEEA. Trimming took off 5 bases at V and 0 bases at J, with 19 bases between the two ends. The CDR3 sequence is 17 residues long. The DNA for the CDR3 is TGTGCCAGCAGCCACTCAGGTGGGAGGCGATTGAACACTGAAGCTTTCTTT. This encodes CASSHSGGRRLNTEAFF.

The rearrangement uses TRBV2 and TRBJ2-3, with TRBD1 matching over 7 bases. This CDR3 has 18 residues. J lost 3 bases, V lost 0 bases, and 12 bases had no gene match. Per the germline V gene, CDR1 is SNHLY and CDR2 is FYNNEI. The CDR3 loop reads CASSEALGAGGSTDTQYF. As DNA, the CDR3 is TGTGCCAGCAGTGAAGCGTTGGGGGCAGGGGGAAGTACAGATACGCAGTATTTT.

The rearrangement links TRBV7-2 to TRBJ2-1, with D tentatively TRBD2 (7 bases). The CDR3 is made up of 15 amino acids. Germline-derived CDR1 and CDR2 are SGHTA and FQGNSA. V dropped 3 bases and J dropped 8 bases, with 17 bases sitting between them. The CDR3 region is CASSFSGGRNDEQFF. The CDR3 DNA reads TGTGCCAGCAGCTTTTCGGGGGGCCGAAACGATGAGCAGTTCTTC.

The chain combines TRBV7-2 with TRBJ2-2, with TRBD1 matching over 8 bases. Germline V lookup: CDR1 SGHTA, CDR2 FQGNSA. The V and J ends lost 7 bases and 4 bases, in that order; junction bases with no gene match: 8. This CDR3 is built from 15 residues. CDR3 in DNA: TGTGCCAGCACCACCTCAGGGGGCCGCACCGGGGAGCTGTTTTTT. It encodes CASTTSGGRTGELFF.

J is TRBJ2-5 and V is TRBV6-1, with 7 bases that match TRBD1. The assigned J gene may be wrong: the sequence end matches TRBJ2-7 better. Per the germline V gene, CDR1 is MNHNS and CDR2 is SASEGT. The CDR3 is 15 residues long. DNA of the CDR3: TGTGCCAGCAGTGACGGCTACAGGGGACCCTACGAGCAGTACTTC. It yields the protein CASSDGYRGPYEQYF.

The V gene is TRBV5-1, the J gene TRBJ2-1, with a weak D call TRBD1 (7 bases). The V end was cut by 0 bases, the J end by 0 bases, with 25 bases between. Per germline, CDR1 SGHRS and CDR2 YFSETQ. This CDR3 comprises 21 residues. The CDR3 DNA reads as TGCGCCAGCAGCTTGGGGGGGGACAGCCGCCTCCTCCCTAGCTCCTACAATGAGCAGTTCTTC. The encoded protein is CASSLGGDSRLLPSSYNEQFF.

The chain carries TRBV5-4 and TRBJ2-3, with TRBD1 matching 7 bases. CDR3 length equals 15 residues. Germline CDR1 SGHNT, CDR2 YYREEE (reference sequence). V lost 4 bases, J lost 2 bases, and 7 bases stayed unmatched. The CDR3 protein is CASSKPGTVTDTQYF. Here the CDR3 DNA reads TGTGCCAGCAGCAAACCCGGGACAGTCACAGATACGCAGTATTTT.